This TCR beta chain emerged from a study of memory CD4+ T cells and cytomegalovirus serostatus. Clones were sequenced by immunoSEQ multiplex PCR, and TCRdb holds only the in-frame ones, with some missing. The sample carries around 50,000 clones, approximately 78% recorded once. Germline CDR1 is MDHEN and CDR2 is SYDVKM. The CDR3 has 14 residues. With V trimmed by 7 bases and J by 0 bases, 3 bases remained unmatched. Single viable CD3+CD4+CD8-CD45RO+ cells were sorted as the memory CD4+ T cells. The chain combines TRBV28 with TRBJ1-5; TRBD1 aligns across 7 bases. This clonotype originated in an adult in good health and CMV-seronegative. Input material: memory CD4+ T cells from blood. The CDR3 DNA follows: TGTGCCAGCACCGGGACAGTTAGCAATCAGCCCCAGCATTTT. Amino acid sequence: CASTGTVSNQPQHF.